The rows below give T cell receptor beta chains drawn from one sample of a study of shared T cell receptors in the human thymus. Profiling relied on immunoSEQ multiplex PCR, and the TCRdb table lists in-frame clones only, not all of them. The sample carries roughly 710,000 clones, approximately 85% recorded once. In addition, the sample was reused for a study of human thymus T cells.

The sequenced sample consisted of thymocytes. Source of these receptors: a girl less than two years old with a congenital heart defect. Both conserved end residues are part of each CDR3. D genes are given only for firm matches. The listing skips clone size in some rows; elsewhere it reads once, few, many or a size class.

D gene	V gene	J gene	clone size	CDR3 DNA	CDR3 protein
.	TRBV7-2	TRBJ2-1	.	TGTGCCAGCAGCTTAGTTAGCAGCCGGGAGCAGTTCTTC	CASSLVSSREQFF
.	TRBV7-2	TRBJ1-6	.	TGTGCCAGCAGCTCGCCGGGGACTTTCAATTCACCCCTCCACTTT	CASSSPGTFNSPLHF
.	TRBV9	TRBJ2-3	once	TGTGCCAGCAGCGTAGGGGTAGGGGCTAGCACAGATACGCAGTATTTT	CASSVGVGASTDTQYF
.	TRBV7-9	TRBJ2-1	.	TGTGCCAGCACGGTACGACAGTCGGGTGAGCAGTTCTTC	CASTVRQSGEQFF
.	TRBV6-1	TRBJ1-5	.	TGTGCCAGCAGGACACAACTTGATAGCAATCAGCCCCAGCATTTT	CASRTQLDSNQPQHF
TRBD1	TRBV6-6	TRBJ2-7	.	TGTGCCAGCAGTTCCGGTCAGACAGGGGTCCCCTACGAGCAGTACTTC	CASSSGQTGVPYEQYF
TRBD1	TRBV13	TRBJ1-2	.	TGTGCCAGCAGCTCCCCTCGGGACAGGGTAGAGGATGGCTACACCTTC	CASSSPRDRVEDGYTF
TRBD1	TRBV28	TRBJ1-4	.	TGTGCCAGCATCCCGAGACAGGGAAGGTTGAGAACTAATGAAAAACTGTTTTTT	CASIPRQGRLRTNEKLFF
TRBD1	TRBV11-3	TRBJ2-7	.	TGTGCCAGCAGCGCCGCCGGACAGGGCACGGAGGGGCAGTACTTC	CASSAAGQGTEGQYF
.	TRBV5-1	TRBJ2-2	.	TGCGCCAGCAGCTTCTTCACTTCGAACACCGGGGAGCTGTTTTTT	CASSFFTSNTGELFF
.	TRBV5-8	TRBJ2-4	once	TGTGCCAGCACCGCACAGGTTTCCAAAAACATTCAGTACTTC	CASTAQVSKNIQYF
.	TRBV19	TRBJ1-2	.	TGTGCCAGTAGTATAGGGAGGGCTGGCTACACCTTC	CASSIGRAGYTF